This TCR beta chain was sequenced in a study of blood T cell repertoires in COVID-19. Measured with immunoSEQ multiplex PCR; TCRdb has only the in-frame clones, and not every one. The repertoire has about 180,000 clones, roughly 87% of them found once; the top ten carry about 7%. The study recruited people aged about 18 to 90 years across about two dozen US areas. The specimen sequenced was PBMCs or T cells enriched from blood (not recorded which). The TCR originated in a woman in her forties or fifties who had recovered from COVID-19.

The CDR3 DNA follows: TGTGCCAGCGATAGACTAGAAGGGGACACCGGGGAGCTGTTTTTT. Translation: CASDRLEGDTGELFF. The chain carries TRBV6-7 and TRBJ2-2; D is perhaps TRBD2 (6 bases). TRBV6-7 counts as an open reading frame of uncertain function. This CDR3 has 15 residues. V was clipped by 8 bases and J by 3 bases, with 16 bases between them.